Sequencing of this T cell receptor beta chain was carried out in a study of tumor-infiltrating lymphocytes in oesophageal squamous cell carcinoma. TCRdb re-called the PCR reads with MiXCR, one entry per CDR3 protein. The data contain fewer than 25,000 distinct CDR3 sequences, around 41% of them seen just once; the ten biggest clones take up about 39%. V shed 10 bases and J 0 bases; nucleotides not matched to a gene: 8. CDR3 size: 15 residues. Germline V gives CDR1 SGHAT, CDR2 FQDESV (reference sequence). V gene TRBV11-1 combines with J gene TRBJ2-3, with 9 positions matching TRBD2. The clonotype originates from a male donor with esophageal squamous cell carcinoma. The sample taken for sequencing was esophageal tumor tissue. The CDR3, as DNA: TGTGCCACCTCCCTTACTAGCGGGAGCACAGATACGCAGTATTTT. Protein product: CATSLTSGSTDTQYF.